This note documents a single T cell receptor (beta chain) sequence. The V gene's germline CDR1 is GTSNPN and CDR2 SVGIG (reference sequence). Trimming cost V 2 bases and J 3 bases, with 7 bases left between them. The CDR3 has 12 amino acids. The primer mix had 60 Vbeta and 13 Jbeta primers. Produced via immunoSEQ multiplex PCR; TCRdb's table is partial and in-frame only. The sample records about 150,000 clones, roughly 80% being singletons. The sample originates from a study of cytomegalovirus exposure and HLA in healthy donors. Study summary: Earlier, fewer than 140 million unique TCR beta sequences were recovered from approximately 200 million T cells by an analysis. Most donors, 70% to 85% of a few hundred genotyped, fell in the Caucasian-associated ancestry cluster.

In nominal health when sampled, donors likely had unrecorded immune exposures nonetheless. Sequencing input: PBMCs. The TCR sequence derives from a man aged 35-49 years in good health and CMV-seronegative. The rearrangement links TRBV30 to TRBJ1-1, with a weak D call TRBD1 (5 bases). As DNA, the CDR3 is TGTGCCTGGAGTTGGGGGGACACTGAAGCTTTCTTT. It encodes CAWSWGDTEAFF.